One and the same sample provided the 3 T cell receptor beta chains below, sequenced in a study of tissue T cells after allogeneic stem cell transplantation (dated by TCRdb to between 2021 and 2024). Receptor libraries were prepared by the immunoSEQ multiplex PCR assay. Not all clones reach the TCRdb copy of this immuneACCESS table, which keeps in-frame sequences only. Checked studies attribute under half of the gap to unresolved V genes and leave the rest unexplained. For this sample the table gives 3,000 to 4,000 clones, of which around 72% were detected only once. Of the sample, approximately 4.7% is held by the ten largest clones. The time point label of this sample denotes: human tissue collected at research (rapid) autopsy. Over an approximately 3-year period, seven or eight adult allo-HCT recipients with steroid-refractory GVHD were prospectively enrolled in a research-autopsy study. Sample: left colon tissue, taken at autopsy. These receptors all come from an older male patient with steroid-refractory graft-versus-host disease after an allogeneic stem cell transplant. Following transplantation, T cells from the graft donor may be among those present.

The DNA for the CDR3 is TGTGCCAGCGGACCCCAACGAGGGGCAGATACGCAGTATTTT. This translates into CASGPQRGADTQYF. The V and J genes are TRBV5-8 and TRBJ2-3, with D perhaps matching TRBD1 or TRBD2 (5 bases each). This CDR3 has 14 amino acids. Between the trimmed V and J ends, which lost 7 bases and 4 bases, there was a span of 16 bases. The germline V gene encodes CDR1 SGHTS and CDR2 YDEGEE. Looking up the rest from reference TRBV5-8 and TRBJ2-3 gives the full variable domain: EAGVTQSPTHLIKTRGQQATLRCSPISGHTSVYWYQQALGLGLQFLLWYDEGEERNRGNFPPRFSGRQFPNYSSELNVNALELEDSALYLCASGPQRGADTQYFGPGTRLTVL.

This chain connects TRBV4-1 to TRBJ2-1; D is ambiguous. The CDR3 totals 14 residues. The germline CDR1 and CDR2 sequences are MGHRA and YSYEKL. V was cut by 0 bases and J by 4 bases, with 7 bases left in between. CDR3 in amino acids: CASSQDRGYNEQFF. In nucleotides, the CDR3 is TGCGCCAGCAGCCAAGATCGTGGTTACAATGAGCAGTTCTTC.

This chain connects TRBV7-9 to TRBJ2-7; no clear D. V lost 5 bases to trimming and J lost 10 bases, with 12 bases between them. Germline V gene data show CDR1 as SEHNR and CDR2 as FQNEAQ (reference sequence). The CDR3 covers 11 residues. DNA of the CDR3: TGTGCCAGCAGCCAAGACATAAGCCAGTACTTC. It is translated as CASSQDISQYF.